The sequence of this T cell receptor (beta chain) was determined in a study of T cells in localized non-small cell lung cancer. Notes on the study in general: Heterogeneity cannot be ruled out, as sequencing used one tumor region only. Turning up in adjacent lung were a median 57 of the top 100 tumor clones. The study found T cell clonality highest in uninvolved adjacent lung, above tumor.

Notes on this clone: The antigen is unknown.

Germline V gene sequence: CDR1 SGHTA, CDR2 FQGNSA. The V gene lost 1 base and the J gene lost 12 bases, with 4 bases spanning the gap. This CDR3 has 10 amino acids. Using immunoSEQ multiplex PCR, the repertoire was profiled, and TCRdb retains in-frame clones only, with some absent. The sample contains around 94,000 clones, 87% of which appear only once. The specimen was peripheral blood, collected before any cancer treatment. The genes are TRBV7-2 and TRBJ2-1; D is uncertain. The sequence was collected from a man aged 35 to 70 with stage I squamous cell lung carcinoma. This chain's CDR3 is CASSLEGQFF. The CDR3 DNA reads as TGTGCCAGCAGCTTAGAAGGGCAGTTCTTC.